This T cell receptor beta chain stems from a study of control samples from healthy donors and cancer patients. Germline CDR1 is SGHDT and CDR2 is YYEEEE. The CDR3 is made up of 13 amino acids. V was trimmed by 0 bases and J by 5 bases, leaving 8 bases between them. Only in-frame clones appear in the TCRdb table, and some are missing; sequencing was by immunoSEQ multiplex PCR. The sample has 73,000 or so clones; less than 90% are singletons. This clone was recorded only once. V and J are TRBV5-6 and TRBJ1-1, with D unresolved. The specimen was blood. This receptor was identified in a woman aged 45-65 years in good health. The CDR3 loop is CASSLEQATEAFF. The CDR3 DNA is TGTGCCAGCAGCTTGGAGCAGGCAACTGAAGCTTTCTTT.